The T cell receptor beta chain under discussion was sequenced for a study of blood T cell repertoires in COVID-19 (dated by TCRdb to the early 2020s). With regard to the full study: Samples covering the acute and convalescent phases of COVID-19 were provided by collaborators in the United States, Italy and Spain. The prospective study material was composed of cDNA or gDNA derived from T cells, B-cell-depleted T cells, or PBMCs. Deeply sampled blood TCRbeta repertoires from subjects exposed to, actively infected with, or recovered from COVID-19 were included in the dataset. The repertoires were released in a freely available public database meant as a resource for research on the immune response to SARS-CoV-2. The samples were drawn from the first 160 participants of the ongoing ImmuneRACE study and from 1,254 subjects provided by 6 global collaborators. The sample metadata nearly always contained a de-identified subject ID, COVID-19 status, age in years and sex. HLA class I and class II types, where available, came from metadata supplied by the sample provider rather than from assay-based typing. Results the study describes overall, beyond this receptor: How much clinical and demographic metadata was included differed by source and by participant, and the metadata was provided uncurated.

The collaborating institutions used their own protocols to collect whole blood in K2EDTA tubes. For TCRbeta analysis, collaborators shipped samples in one of three forms: frozen whole blood, isolated PBMCs, or DNA extracted from either of those sample types. On this clone itself: Its binding antigen is unknown. Base qualities are not recorded, but no much larger clone differs from it by a single base.

TCRbeta CDR3 regions were amplified from genomic DNA using the immunoSEQ Assay, a bias-controlled multiplex PCR. Under the source paper's analysis protocol: The number of nucleated cells in each sample was estimated from the amplification of reference gene primers within the assay. To quantify the absolute abundance of each unique TCRbeta CDR3 rearrangement, sequence reads were collapsed and filtered. For each sample, productive Simpson clonality was calculated by taking the square root of Simpson's diversity index across productive rearrangements. The source is immuneACCESS, and TCRdb retained only in-frame sequences with V and J called. Part of the clones is not carried over; for the studies checked, unresolved V genes explain less than half of this, and the remainder is unexplained. V and J calls and clone size are those listed in that table; D and trimming were worked out from the DNA. The sample table lists about 220,000 clones, over 60% of them with a count of one. Under 8.5% of the sample goes to the ten largest clones.

The material sequenced was peripheral blood. The TCR comes from a woman in her seventies with acute or convalescent COVID-19.

CDR3 loop: CAISEDQGAGDTQYF. Read as DNA, the sequence is TGTGCCATCAGTGAGGACCAGGGGGCCGGAGATACGCAGTATTTT. The chain links TRBV10-3 with TRBJ2-3; TRBD1 matches 8 bases in the middle. The germline V gene specifies ENHRY as CDR1 and SYGVKD as CDR2. From the cysteine through the phenylalanine, the CDR3 covers 15 amino acids. Only the CDR3 DNA is retained, 45 bases long and in frame from the first base. Trimmed from V: 2 bases; trimmed from J: 5 bases; junction bases lacking a gene match: 6.